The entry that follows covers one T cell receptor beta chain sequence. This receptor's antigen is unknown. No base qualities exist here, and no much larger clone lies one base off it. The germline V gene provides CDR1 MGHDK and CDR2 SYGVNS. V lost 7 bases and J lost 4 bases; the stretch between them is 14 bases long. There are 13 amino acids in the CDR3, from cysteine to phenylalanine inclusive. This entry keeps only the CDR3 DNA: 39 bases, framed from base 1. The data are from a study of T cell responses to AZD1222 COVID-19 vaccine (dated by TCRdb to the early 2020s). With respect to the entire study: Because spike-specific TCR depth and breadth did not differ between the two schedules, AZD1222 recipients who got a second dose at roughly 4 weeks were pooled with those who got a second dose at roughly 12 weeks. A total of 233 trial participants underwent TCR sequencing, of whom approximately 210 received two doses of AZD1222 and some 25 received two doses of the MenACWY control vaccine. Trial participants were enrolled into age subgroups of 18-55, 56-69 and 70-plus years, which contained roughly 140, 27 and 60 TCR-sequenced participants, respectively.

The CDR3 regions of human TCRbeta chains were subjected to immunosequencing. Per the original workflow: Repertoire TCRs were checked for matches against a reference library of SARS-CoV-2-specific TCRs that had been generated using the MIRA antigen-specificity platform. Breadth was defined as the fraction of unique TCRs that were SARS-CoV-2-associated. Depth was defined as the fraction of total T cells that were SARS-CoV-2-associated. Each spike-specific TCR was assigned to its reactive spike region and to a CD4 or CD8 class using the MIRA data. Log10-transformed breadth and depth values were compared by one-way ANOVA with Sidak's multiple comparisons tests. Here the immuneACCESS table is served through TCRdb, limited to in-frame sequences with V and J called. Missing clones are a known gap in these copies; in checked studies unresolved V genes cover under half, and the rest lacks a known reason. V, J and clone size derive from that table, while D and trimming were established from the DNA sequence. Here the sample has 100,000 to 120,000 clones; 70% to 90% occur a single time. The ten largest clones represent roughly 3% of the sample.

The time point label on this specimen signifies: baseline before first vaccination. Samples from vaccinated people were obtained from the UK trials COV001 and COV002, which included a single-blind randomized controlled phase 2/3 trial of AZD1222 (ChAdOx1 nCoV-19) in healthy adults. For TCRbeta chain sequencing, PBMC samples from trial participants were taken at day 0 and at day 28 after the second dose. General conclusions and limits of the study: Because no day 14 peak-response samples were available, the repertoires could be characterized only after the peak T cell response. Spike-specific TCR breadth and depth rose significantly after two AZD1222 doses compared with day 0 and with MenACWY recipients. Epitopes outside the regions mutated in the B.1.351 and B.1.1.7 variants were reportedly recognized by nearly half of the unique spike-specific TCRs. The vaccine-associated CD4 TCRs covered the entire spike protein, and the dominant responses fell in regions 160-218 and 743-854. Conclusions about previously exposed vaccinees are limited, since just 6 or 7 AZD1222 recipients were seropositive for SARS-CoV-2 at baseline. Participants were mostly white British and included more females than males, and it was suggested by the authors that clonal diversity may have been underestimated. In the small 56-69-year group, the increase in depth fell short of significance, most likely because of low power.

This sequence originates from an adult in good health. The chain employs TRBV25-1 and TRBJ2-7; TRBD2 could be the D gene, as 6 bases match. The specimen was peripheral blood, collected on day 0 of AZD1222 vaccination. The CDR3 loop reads CASMGLQNYEQYF. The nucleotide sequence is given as TGTGCCAGCATGGGACTTCAGAATTACGAGCAGTACTTC.